What follows are 20 T cell receptor beta chains derived from one specimen sequenced in a study of CD8+ T cells in alopecia areata. Researchers took lesional scalp punch biopsies and peripheral blood from people who were alopecia areata patients. Following RNA extraction, reverse transcription yielded cDNA that acted as the sequencing template. Assay: immunoSEQ multiplex PCR; the TCRdb copy retains only in-frame clones and omits some. In the table there are roughly 19,000 clones, less than 70% of which are singletons. This sample comprised skin, obtained at week 0. The receptor source for this set is a human donor with alopecia areata.

This chain uses TRBV19 with TRBJ1-2; D might be TRBD1 (5 bases). The CDR3 is 11 amino acids. Germline lookup yields CDR1 LNHDA and CDR2 SQIVND (reference sequence). V was cut by 3 bases and J by 6 bases, with 5 bases left in between. In DNA, the CDR3 is TGTGCCAGTAGTATCAGGGATGGCTACACCTTC. Protein: CASSIRDGYTF.

The chain couples TRBV6-1 to TRBJ2-7; tentatively, D is TRBD2 (5 bases). Deletions cut 7 bases from V and 7 bases from J, with 17 bases between. CDR1 and CDR2 from the germline V gene are MNHNS and SASEGT. The CDR3 extends over 13 amino acids. The CDR3 coding sequence is TGTGCCAGCACCCTATTGGGTACGGGGGAGCAGTACTTC. It translates to CASTLLGTGEQYF.

V and J are TRBV7-8 and TRBJ2-1; 9 bases are a match to TRBD2. This CDR3 spans 15 amino acids. Per the germline V gene, CDR1 is SGHVS and CDR2 is FQNEAQ. V shed 3 bases, J shed 10 bases, and the junction held 10 bases outside the gene matches. In DNA, the CDR3 is TGTGCCAGCAGCTTCTTAGGCGGGGGGGCGGGAGAGCAGTTCTTC. This translates into CASSFLGGGAGEQFF.

J is TRBJ2-3 and V is TRBV5-1; D gene ambiguous. The CDR3 has 16 residues. The germline V gene has CDR1 SGHRS and CDR2 YFSETQ. V lost 3 bases to trimming and J lost 2 bases, with 16 bases between them. CDR3 nucleotide sequence: TGCGCCAGCAGCTCCCCCACACCTACCTACACAGATACGCAGTATTTT. It yields the protein CASSSPTPTYTDTQYF.

The sample holds a few counts of this clone. The rearrangement links TRBV4-1 to TRBJ2-7; tentatively, D is TRBD1 (7 bases). Trimming stripped 5 bases from V and 1 base from J, with 27 bases between. CDR3 length: 19 residues. The germline V gene has CDR1 MGHRA and CDR2 YSYEKL. The CDR3, as DNA: TGCGCCAGCAGCTCCCCCAGACAGGGAGGTGTTGGGGTTTCCTACGAGCAGTACTTC. It yields the protein CASSSPRQGGVGVSYEQYF.

This clone showed up just a few times. The J gene is TRBJ1-4, the V gene TRBV2, with D tentatively TRBD1 (6 bases). Trimming removed 7 bases from V and 7 bases from J, with 16 bases in between. The CDR3 spans 14 residues. Per the germline V gene, CDR1 is SNHLY and CDR2 is FYNNEI. As DNA, the CDR3 is TGTGCCAGCAAGGAGCTGGGGGCCGCTGAAAAACTGTTTTTT. This translates into CASKELGAAEKLFF.

The gene calls are TRBV19 and TRBJ1-2; D is ambiguous. The length of the CDR3 is 16 residues. CDR1 LNHDA and CDR2 SQIVND come from the germline V gene (reference sequence). V was shortened by 4 bases and J by 0 bases, with 15 bases between the two germline ends. Here the CDR3 DNA reads TGTGCCAGTAGTAGTACAGATGCCTTGGCTAACTATGGCTACACCTTC. It encodes CASSSTDALANYGYTF.

With regard to this clone: Relative to the germline gene, one junction end is altered; a read error may explain this. This same CDR3 is encoded by further DNA sequences in the sample. The chain recombines TRBV4-1 with TRBJ2-7; tentatively, D is TRBD1 or TRBD2 (5 bases each). CDR3 length: 15 residues. CDR1 and CDR2 (germline): MGHRA, YSYEKL. The CDR3 here is CASSQKGAGPDEQYF. CDR3 in DNA: TGTGCCAGCAGCCAGAAAGGGGCGGGTCCAGACGAGCAGTACTTC.

The chain recombines TRBV5-5 with TRBJ2-4, with 7 bases lining up with TRBD2. From germline, CDR1 is SGHKS and CDR2 YYEKEE (reference sequence). Trimming at V came to 4 bases and at J to 0 bases, leaving 16 bases not matched to a gene. This CDR3 contains 19 residues. Here the CDR3 DNA reads TGTGCCAGCAGCCAACACCGGGACTACCATTGGGTAGCCAAAAACATTCAGTACTTC. Translation gives CASSQHRDYHWVAKNIQYF.

V gene TRBV6-6 combines with J gene TRBJ2-1; 11 positions match TRBD2. The junction had 5 bases not matched to a gene; V was cut back by 6 bases and J by 4 bases. The V gene's germline CDR1 is MNHNY and CDR2 SVGAGI (reference sequence). The CDR3 spans 15 residues. The DNA for the CDR3 is TGTGCCAGCAGCCCAGTAGCGGGGGGGTACAATGAGCAGTTCTTC. This translates into CASSPVAGGYNEQFF.

The chain carries TRBV6-6 and TRBJ2-5, with 9 bases that match TRBD1. The germline V gene encodes CDR1 MNHNY and CDR2 SVGAGI (reference sequence). V lost 6 bases, J lost 5 bases, and 7 bases stayed unmatched. The CDR3 is made up of 14 amino acids. CDR3 sequence: CASRYTGGRETQYF. The CDR3 nucleotides are TGTGCCAGCAGATACACAGGGGGCAGGGAGACCCAGTACTTC.

For the CDR3, the DNA is TGTGCCAGCAGTTACTCGGGACTGTACTATGGCTACACCTTC. Translating it yields CASSYSGLYYGYTF. The chain combines TRBV6-5 with TRBJ1-2; possible D gene TRBD1, 5 bases. Germline CDR1 reads MNHEY; CDR2 reads SVGAGI. Trimming removed 0 bases at V and 3 bases at J, with 8 bases between. The CDR3 is made up of 14 amino acids.

This clone was recorded a few times. The rearrangement links TRBV6-1 to TRBJ2-1; D perhaps matches TRBD1 (6 bases). V was cut by 5 bases and J by 0 bases, with 11 bases left in between. Germline CDR1 and CDR2: MNHNS and SASEGT. This CDR3 is 15 amino acids long. The CDR3: CASSPGHPSYNEQFF. Here the CDR3 DNA reads TGTGCCAGCAGTCCGGGACATCCCTCCTACAATGAGCAGTTCTTC.

This clone was observed a few times. The rearrangement uses TRBV7-2 and TRBJ2-3; 9 bases are a match to TRBD2. The ends lost 1 base at V and 5 bases at J; junction bases unmatched: 4. Germline-derived CDR1 and CDR2 are SGHTA and FQGNSA. This CDR3 comprises 15 residues. CDR3 in amino acids: CASSLGRGGQDTQYF. Here the CDR3 DNA reads TGTGCCAGCAGCTTAGGGCGGGGGGGCCAAGATACGCAGTATTTT.

The V and J genes are TRBV6-1 and TRBJ1-1; TRBD1 aligns across 11 bases. The germline CDR1 and CDR2 sequences are MNHNS and SASEGT. The CDR3 has 15 amino acids. Germline trimming cut 7 bases from V and 6 bases from J; bases unmatched to any gene: 10. CDR3 sequence reads: CASTAGQGASSEAFF. CDR3 nucleotide sequence: TGTGCCAGCACCGCCGGACAGGGGGCATCCTCTGAAGCTTTCTTT.

V gene TRBV19 combines with J gene TRBJ1-5, with 7 bases that match TRBD1. The CDR3 runs 15 residues. Per germline, CDR1 LNHDA and CDR2 SQIVND (reference sequence). V lost 2 bases to trimming and J lost 3 bases; unmatched junction nucleotides: 4. The CDR3 DNA reads as TGTGCCAGTAGTATATGGACAGGAAACAATCAGCCCCAGCATTTT. Translated, it gives CASSIWTGNNQPQHF.

This clone was seen just once. This rearrangement joins TRBV7-2 to TRBJ2-7; 8 bases agree with TRBD1. Germline-derived CDR1 and CDR2 are SGHTA and FQGNSA. The ends lost 1 base at V and 2 bases at J; junction bases unmatched: 10. This CDR3 is built from 17 residues. The CDR3 coding sequence is TGTGCCAGCAGCTTAGTCGGTGGGGGGACAGGTACCTACGAGCAGTACTTC. This translates into CASSLVGGGTGTYEQYF.

This chain connects TRBV11-3 to TRBJ2-2; TRBD1 matches 8 bases. V shed 2 bases, J shed 4 bases, and the junction held 3 bases outside the gene matches. Germline values: CDR1 SGHNT, CDR2 YENEEA. This CDR3 has 15 residues. CDR3 nucleotide sequence: TGTGCCAGCAGCTTACAGGGGGCGGTCACCGGGGAGCTGTTTTTT. It yields the protein CASSLQGAVTGELFF.

This chain joins TRBV7-8 and TRBJ2-1; D perhaps matches TRBD1 (5 bases). Germline-derived CDR1 and CDR2 are SGHVS and FQNEAQ. Trimming pared 5 bases from V and 4 bases from J, leaving 12 bases between. The CDR3 runs to 14 residues. The CDR3 reads CASSPWTTYNEQFF. DNA for the CDR3: TGTGCCAGCAGCCCTTGGACAACTTACAATGAGCAGTTCTTC.

The rearrangement uses TRBV2 and TRBJ1-6; D ambiguous. The CDR3 loop spans 17 amino acids. V gave up 0 bases and J gave up 0 bases, with 9 bases separating them. Germline lookup yields CDR1 SNHLY and CDR2 FYNNEI. The CDR3 nucleotides are TGTGCCAGCAGTGAAGCGCTTGCGAGCTCCTATAATTCACCCCTCCACTTT. It encodes CASSEALASSYNSPLHF.